This passage covers 13 T cell receptor beta chains from one sample sequenced in a study of T-cell reconstitution after alpha-beta-depleted transplantation in children. The TCRbeta library incorporated unique molecular identifiers. One entry per CDR3 protein results from TCRdb running MiXCR on the PCR reads. The data hold about 980,000 distinct CDR3 sequences, with 25% to 30% observed a single time. Sample: PBMCs, mostly from graft donor cells, taken 360 days after TCRalphabeta/CD19-depleted stem cell transplant. The source of these receptors is a boy in the first two years of life who had a stem cell transplant for SCID, so the T cells may come from the graft donor.

The rearrangement uses TRBV5-1 and TRBJ1-1, with D possibly matching TRBD1 (5 bases). The CDR3 is 14 amino acids. Between the trimmed V and J ends, which lost 2 bases and 6 bases, there was a span of 14 bases. From germline, CDR1 is SGHRS and CDR2 YFSETQ. CDR3: CASSLEGPLAEAFF. CDR3 nucleotide sequence: TGCGCCAGCAGCTTAGAGGGGCCTCTCGCTGAAGCTTTCTTT. Using reference TRBV5-1 and TRBJ1-1 for the parts outside the CDR3, the full variable domain is KAGVTQTPRYLIKTRGQQVTLSCSPISGHRSVSWYQQTPGQGLQFLFEYFSETQRNKGNFPGRFSGRQFSNSRSEMNVSTLELGDSALYLCASSLEGPLAEAFFGQGTRLTVV.

This clonotype showed up just a few times. CDR3 DNA: TGTGCCAGCAGTCTACCGGGGAACCTGGGGAACTATGGCTACACCTTC. It specifies CASSLPGNLGNYGYTF. V is TRBV28 and J is TRBJ1-2; D remains ambiguous. CDR1 is MDHEN, CDR2 SYDVKM, per germline. CDR3 length: 16 amino acids. V lost 5 bases and J lost 2, with 18 bases in between.

The chain employs TRBV12-3 or TRBV12-4 and TRBJ2-1, with TRBD2 matching over 8 bases. Losses at the gene ends were 2 bases for V and 7 bases for J; bases not matched to a gene: 7. This CDR3 region has 15 residues. The DNA for the CDR3 is TGTGCCAGCAGTTTACGGGGGGGAGGTTGGAATGAGCAGTTCTTC. Protein product: CASSLRGGGWNEQFF.

This clonotype was observed a handful of times. The rearrangement links TRBV2 to TRBJ2-2, with a possible D match to TRBD1 (6 bases). The CDR3 is 14 amino acids. The V end was cut by 8 bases, the J end by 1 base, with 11 bases between. Germline lookup yields CDR1 SNHLY and CDR2 FYNNEI. CDR3 in DNA: TGTGCCAGCCAGGGGAATAGGAACACCGGGGAGCTGTTTTTT. Translation: CASQGNRNTGELFF.

The chain uses TRBV20-1 and TRBJ2-5, with 12 bases lining up with TRBD2. Germline V gene lookup returns CDR1 DFQATT and CDR2 SNEGSKA (reference sequence). The CDR3 runs 14 residues. J was trimmed by 3 bases and V by 4 bases; bases with no gene match: 3. CDR3 in DNA: TGCAGTGCTATCCTAGCGGGGGGGGAAGAGACCCAGTACTTC. Translation gives CSAILAGGEETQYF.

This clonotype turned up a few times. The rearrangement joins TRBV28 to TRBJ2-7, with D tentatively TRBD1 (5 bases). Germline V gene data show CDR1 as MDHEN and CDR2 as SYDVKM. CDR3 length: 11 amino acids. Trimming shortened V by 4 bases and J by 10 bases, and 11 bases separated the two germline ends. This CDR3 reads CASSSRQRQYF. CDR3 in DNA: TGTGCCAGCAGTTCGAGACAGAGACAGTACTTC.

This clonotype has more than one count but fewer than ten. V usage is TRBV15 and J usage is TRBJ1-1; D is possibly TRBD1 (5 bases). CDR1 is LNHNV, CDR2 YYDKDF, per germline (reference sequence). The CDR3 runs 13 residues. V gave up 5 bases and J gave up 5 bases, with 12 bases separating them. In DNA form, the CDR3 reads TGTGCCACCAGCGGGGGTAAGGGTACTGAAGCTTTCTTT. Protein sequence: CATSGGKGTEAFF. Supplemented by reference TRBV15 and TRBJ1-1, the full variable domain reads DAMVIQNPRYQVTQFGKPVTLSCSQTLNHNVMYWYQQKSSQAPKLLFHYYDKDFNNEADTPDNFQSRRPNTSFCFLDIRSPGLGDTAMYLCATSGGKGTEAFFGQGTRLTVV.

The rearrangement joins TRBV12-3 or TRBV12-4 to TRBJ2-2; D is undetermined. The CDR3 consists of 15 residues. V was shortened by 5 bases and J by 6 bases, with 16 bases between the two germline ends. The CDR3 protein is CASSDGPLSSGELFF. The CDR3, as DNA: TGTGCCAGCAGTGACGGGCCCCTGTCATCCGGGGAGCTGTTTTTT.

The J gene is TRBJ2-5, the V gene TRBV21-1. TRBV21-1 is termed a pseudogene. The CDR3 sequence is 14 residues long. The CDR3: CAPEGDLGQETQYF. The CDR3 DNA sequence: TGTGCCCCAGAAGGCGACCTTGGGCAAGAGACCCAGTACTTC.

This clonotype has just a few counts. The chain recombines TRBV6-2 or TRBV6-3 with TRBJ2-2; the D is unclear. V was trimmed by 5 bases and J by 7 bases, leaving 11 bases between them. Germline-derived CDR1 and CDR2 are MNHEY and SVGEGT. CDR3 size: 13 residues. The CDR3 region is CASSPQWNGELFF. The CDR3 bases are TGTGCCAGCAGTCCACAGTGGAACGGGGAGCTGTTTTTT.

The genes are TRBV11-2 and TRBJ2-5; D gene unclear. This CDR3 region has 14 residues. Trimming cost V 7 bases and J 0 bases, with 12 bases left between them. CDR1 is SGHAT, CDR2 FQNNGV, per germline. CDR3 in DNA: TGTGCCAGCACCCGGTGGGCGGACCAAGAGACCCAGTACTTC. It encodes CASTRWADQETQYF.

This sequence joins TRBV7-2 and TRBJ1-2; D gene unclear. Trimming left V 6 bases short and J 9 bases short, with 20 bases between. From germline, CDR1 is SGHTA and CDR2 FQGNSA. The CDR3 loop spans 14 amino acids. Here the CDR3 reads CASSPGPGDVRYTF. CDR3 DNA: TGTGCCAGCAGTCCCGGACCGGGCGATGTGCGCTACACCTTC.

The gene calls are TRBV28 and TRBJ2-2, with TRBD2 matching over 7 bases. Germline trimming cut 8 bases from V and 3 bases from J; bases unmatched to any gene: 6. CDR1 MDHEN and CDR2 SYDVKM come from the germline V gene. This CDR3 has 14 residues. Here the CDR3 DNA reads TGTGCCAGCGGTCTAGCGGCTGACACCGGGGAGCTGTTTTTT. Translated: CASGLAADTGELFF.